This TCR beta chain is from a study of shared clonotypes between healthy human individuals. Profiled with immunoSEQ multiplex PCR; TCRdb holds only in-frame clones, not every one. The sample consists of about half a million clones, 75% to 85% of them appearing once. Study conclusions and caveats: Researchers sampled blood only, noting tissue repertoires likely differ.

V was clipped by 4 bases and J by 7 bases; unmatched bases: 20. Germline CDR1 reads SGHNT; CDR2 reads YYREEE (reference sequence). The CDR3 is 17 amino acids. Notes on this clone: The antigen remains unidentified.

The clonotype originates from a middle-aged woman in good health. Some clones in this sample may be carry-over from other donors' samples. The rearrangement joins TRBV5-4 to TRBJ2-7; the match to TRBD2 covers 7 bases. The specimen was PBMCs. CDR3 sequence: CASSDPLWRSGGGEQYF. As DNA, the CDR3 is TGTGCCAGCAGCGACCCTCTGTGGCGGAGTGGGGGAGGGGAGCAGTACTTC.